Shown below are 5 T cell receptor beta chains from a single sample sequenced in a study of blood T cell repertoires in COVID-19. Sequencing was performed with immunoSEQ multiplex PCR; in TCRdb, only in-frame clones are kept and a portion is missing. This sample has about 440,000 clones; less than 95% occur once, and the top ten carry 0.6% to 0.7%. The sample comprised PBMCs or T cells enriched from blood (not recorded which). The receptor source for this set is a man aged 18 to 29 who had recovered from COVID-19.

The genes are TRBV11-3 and TRBJ2-7, with D unresolved. V lost 5 bases and J 2 bases, leaving 13 bases between the germline ends. The CDR3 consists of 14 residues. Germline assignment: CDR1 SGHNT and CDR2 YENEEA. The CDR3, as DNA: TGTGCCAGCAGCCCCCGTGCAGATCCCTACGAGCAGTACTTC. Translated: CASSPRADPYEQYF. Supplemented by reference TRBV11-3 and TRBJ2-7, the full variable domain reads EAGVVQSPRYKIIEKKQPVAFWCNPISGHNTLYWYLQNLGQGPELLIRYENEEAVDDSQLPKDRFSAERLKGVDSTLKIQPAELGDSAVYLCASSPRADPYEQYFGPGTRLTVT.

The chain uses TRBV19 and TRBJ1-3; possibly TRBD1 for D (6 bases). Germline values: CDR1 LNHDA, CDR2 SQIVND (reference sequence). V was pared by 11 bases and J by 0 bases, with 20 bases between. The CDR3 is made up of 16 amino acids. CDR3 nucleotide sequence: TGTGCCTGCAAAGGAAGCGGACAGCGCTCTGGAAACACCATATATTTT. Protein sequence: CACKGSGQRSGNTIYF.

The chain uses TRBV12-3 or TRBV12-4 and TRBJ2-7, with D perhaps matching TRBD1 (7 bases). This CDR3 has 13 residues. V was shortened by 5 bases and J by 7 bases, with 15 bases between the two germline ends. The CDR3 DNA reads TGTGCCAGCAGTGCGGGACAGCGTTTGGAGCAGTACTTC. It translates to CASSAGQRLEQYF.

The gene calls are TRBV10-3 and TRBJ2-2, with TRBD1 matching 7 bases. The trim removed 2 bases at V and 4 bases at J, leaving 7 bases unmatched. Germline V gives CDR1 ENHRY, CDR2 SYGVKD. This CDR3 is 16 amino acids long. CDR3 protein: CAISELYRGITGELFF. The CDR3 DNA sequence: TGTGCCATCAGTGAGCTATACAGGGGTATCACCGGGGAGCTGTTTTTT.

This sequence joins TRBV19 and TRBJ2-2; D gene ambiguous. Trimming removed 7 bases from V and 3 bases from J, with 15 bases in between. Per germline, CDR1 LNHDA and CDR2 SQIVND (reference sequence). CDR3 length equals 15 residues. This chain's CDR3 is CASKAVLADTGELFF. In DNA, the CDR3 is TGTGCCAGTAAAGCAGTTCTTGCGGACACCGGGGAGCTGTTTTTT. Variable domain in full (rest from reference TRBV19 and TRBJ2-2): DGGITQSPKYLFRKEGQNVTLSCEQNLNHDAMYWYRQDPGQGLRLIYYSQIVNDFQKGDIAEGYSVSREKKESFPLTVTSAQKNPTAFYLCASKAVLADTGELFFGEGSRLTVL.